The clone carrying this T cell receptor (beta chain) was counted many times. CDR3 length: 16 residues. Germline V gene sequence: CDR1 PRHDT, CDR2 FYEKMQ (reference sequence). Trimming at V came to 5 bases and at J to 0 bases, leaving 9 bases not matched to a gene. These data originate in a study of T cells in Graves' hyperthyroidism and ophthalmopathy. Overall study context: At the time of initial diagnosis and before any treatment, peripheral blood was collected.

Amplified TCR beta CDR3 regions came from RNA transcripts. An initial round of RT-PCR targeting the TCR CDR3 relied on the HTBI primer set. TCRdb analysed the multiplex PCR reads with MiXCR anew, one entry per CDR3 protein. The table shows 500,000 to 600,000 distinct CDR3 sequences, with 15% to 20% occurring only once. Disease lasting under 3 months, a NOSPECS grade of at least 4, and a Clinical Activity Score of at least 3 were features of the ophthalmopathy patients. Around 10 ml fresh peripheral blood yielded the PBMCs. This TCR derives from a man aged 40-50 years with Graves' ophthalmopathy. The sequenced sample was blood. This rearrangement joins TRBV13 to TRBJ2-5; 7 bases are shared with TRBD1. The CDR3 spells CASSRIGQDHQETQYF. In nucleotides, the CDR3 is TGTGCCAGCAGCCGAATCGGACAGGACCACCAAGAGACCCAGTACTTC.